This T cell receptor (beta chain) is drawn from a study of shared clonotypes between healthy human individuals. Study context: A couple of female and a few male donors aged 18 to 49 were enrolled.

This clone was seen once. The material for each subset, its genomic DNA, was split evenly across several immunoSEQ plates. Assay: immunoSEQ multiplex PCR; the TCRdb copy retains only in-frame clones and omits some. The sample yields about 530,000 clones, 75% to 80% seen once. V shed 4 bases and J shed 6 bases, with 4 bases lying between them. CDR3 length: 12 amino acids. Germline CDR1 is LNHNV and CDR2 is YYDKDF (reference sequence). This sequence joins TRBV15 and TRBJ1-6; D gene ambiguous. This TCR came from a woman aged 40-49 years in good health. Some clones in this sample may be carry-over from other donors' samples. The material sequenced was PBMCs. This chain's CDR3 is CATSTLNSPLHF. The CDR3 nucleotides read TGTGCCACCAGCACTCTTAATTCACCCCTCCACTTT.